The 22 T cell receptor beta chains below all came from one sample that was sequenced in a study of early stage breast cancer tumors (dated by TCRdb to 2016 to 2017). Library creation used the immunoSEQ multiplex PCR assay. Sourced from immuneACCESS, this table was stored by TCRdb with only in-frame sequences that have V and J called. A share of the clones is absent; for the studies checked, an unresolved V gene accounts for under half, and the remainder has no known explanation. Here the sample has 4,000 to 6,000 clones; about two thirds occur a single time. The top ten constitute roughly 28% of the sample. The sequencing input was normal breast tissue next to the tumor. These receptors came from a person aged 55 to 70 with breast cancer.

The rearrangement uses TRBV27 and TRBJ1-6; D is ambiguous. The V end lost 6 bases, the J end lost 0 bases, and 9 bases lay between the germline ends. CDR1 MNHEY and CDR2 SMNVEV come from the germline V gene (reference sequence). The CDR3 runs 15 residues. In nucleotides, the CDR3 is TGTGCCAGCAGCCCTTGGAGCTCCTATAATTCACCCCTCCACTTT. Protein sequence: CASSPWSSYNSPLHF.

Only a few counts were recorded for this clone. V gene TRBV7-8 combines with J gene TRBJ2-7; tentative D call: TRBD1 (6 bases). Germline V lookup: CDR1 SGHVS, CDR2 FQNEAQ. The CDR3 covers 15 residues. V was trimmed by 0 bases and J by 0 bases, leaving 9 bases between them. CDR3 in DNA: TGTGCCAGCAGCTTAGCTCAGGGGCCCTCCTACGAGCAGTACTTC. It is translated as CASSLAQGPSYEQYF.

The chain links TRBV7-3 to TRBJ1-1, with TRBD1 as a possible D gene (6 bases). Deletions cut 5 bases from V and 1 base from J, with 8 bases between. The CDR3 consists of 13 residues. Germline CDR1 and CDR2: SGHTA and FQGTGA. The CDR3 sequence is CASSQGQNTEAFF. The DNA for the CDR3 is TGTGCCAGCAGCCAGGGACAGAACACTGAAGCTTTCTTT.

The V and J genes are TRBV4-2 and TRBJ2-1; D gene unclear. This CDR3 has 15 residues. Germline V gene sequence: CDR1 LGHNA, CDR2 YNFKEQ. Trimming pared 2 bases from V and 7 bases from J, leaving 15 bases between. CDR3 sequence: CASSQPMSQVNEQFF. CDR3 DNA sequence: TGTGCCAGCAGCCAACCGATGAGTCAGGTTAATGAGCAGTTCTTC.

This clone has only one observation. The DNA for the CDR3 is TGTGCCAGCACCCAAGAACAGGGGCTTGGAAACACCATATATTTT. Amino acids: CASTQEQGLGNTIYF. This chain uses TRBV2 with TRBJ1-3; 7 bases match TRBD1. In germline, CDR1 is SNHLY, CDR2 FYNNEI. V lost 7 bases to trimming and J lost 3 bases; unmatched junction nucleotides: 9. CDR3 length equals 15 residues.

This clone was counted once. The chain couples TRBV4-2 to TRBJ2-3; D perhaps matches TRBD1 (5 bases). The V end was cut by 0 bases, the J end by 3 bases, with 16 bases between. The CDR3 totals 17 residues. The germline V gene encodes CDR1 LGHNA and CDR2 YNFKEQ. The chain's CDR3 is CASSQDLGQGGTDTQYF. As DNA, the CDR3 is TGTGCCAGCAGCCAAGATTTGGGGCAGGGTGGAACAGATACGCAGTATTTT.

The chain has TRBV5-4 and TRBJ1-1; the match to TRBD1 covers 12 bases. V lost 3 bases, J lost 0 bases, and 6 bases stayed unmatched. CDR3 size: 17 residues. Germline loops: CDR1 SGHNT, CDR2 YYREEE (reference sequence). Here the CDR3 reads CASSWGQGAAMNTEAFF. The CDR3 nucleotides read TGTGCCAGCAGCTGGGGACAGGGGGCTGCCATGAACACTGAAGCTTTCTTT.

This clone was seen more than once but under ten times. CDR3 residues: CASSYSWDIPEAFF. DNA of the CDR3: TGTGCCAGCAGTTACTCCTGGGATATCCCTGAAGCTTTCTTT. The chain has TRBV6-6 and TRBJ1-1, with D uncertain. With 0 bases removed from V and 6 bases from J, the gap between germline ends came to 11 bases. The CDR3 is 14 amino acids. Per the germline V gene, CDR1 is MNHNY and CDR2 is SVGAGI (reference sequence).

The rearrangement links TRBV19 to TRBJ1-2; possible D gene TRBD1, 5 bases. V lost 5 bases and J lost 2, with 15 bases in between. The CDR3 is 15 amino acids. CDR1 LNHDA and CDR2 SQIVND come from the germline V gene (reference sequence). The CDR3 DNA reads TGTGCCAGTAGTCCTACGGGGGGGACCAACTATGGCTACACCTTC. Amino acid sequence: CASSPTGGTNYGYTF. Full variable domain (remainder filled in from reference TRBV19 and TRBJ1-2): DGGITQSPKYLFRKEGQNVTLSCEQNLNHDAMYWYRQDPGQGLRLIYYSQIVNDFQKGDIAEGYSVSREKKESFPLTVTSAQKNPTAFYLCASSPTGGTNYGYTFGSGTRLTVV.

This clone was found once. V and J are TRBV7-9 and TRBJ2-4; a possible D gene is TRBD2 (5 bases). The CDR3 spans 15 residues. Germline loops: CDR1 SEHNR, CDR2 FQNEAQ (reference sequence). Deletions cut 5 bases from V and 5 bases from J, with 16 bases between. The CDR3 DNA reads TGTGCCAGCAGCCCGTCCGGGATAGACCAAAACATTCAGTACTTC. Amino acids: CASSPSGIDQNIQYF.

By sample fraction, this clone is medium-sized (0.01 to 0.1%). The genes are TRBV7-2 and TRBJ1-1; D remains ambiguous. Per the germline V gene, CDR1 is SGHTA and CDR2 is FQGNSA. V was shortened by 1 base and J by 9 bases, with 9 bases between the two germline ends. This CDR3 is built from 12 residues. This chain's CDR3 is CASSLDWQQAFF. In nucleotides, the CDR3 is TGTGCCAGCAGCTTAGATTGGCAGCAAGCTTTCTTT. The full variable domain, rest sourced from reference TRBV7-2 and TRBJ1-1, is GAGVSQSPSNKVTEKGKDVELRCDPISGHTALYWYRQSLGQGLEFLIYFQGNSAPDKSGLPSDRFSAERTGGSVSTLTIQRTQQEDSAVYLCASSLDWQQAFFGQGTRLTVV.

The chain joins TRBV4-2 to TRBJ2-3, with TRBD2 matching over 11 bases. V shed 5 bases, J shed 2 bases, and the junction held 12 bases outside the gene matches. The CDR3 has 18 amino acids. CDR1 is LGHNA, CDR2 YNFKEQ, per germline. CDR3 coding DNA: TGTGCCAGCAGCTACCTAACCGGGACTAGCGGAACCACAGATACGCAGTATTTT. Translated: CASSYLTGTSGTTDTQYF.

The J gene is TRBJ2-7, the V gene TRBV23-1; tentative D call: TRBD1 (6 bases). TRBV23-1 is treated as an ORF (open reading frame) with a function not yet certain. V lost 0 bases and J lost 2, with 17 bases in between. The CDR3 is 17 amino acids. CDR3 amino acids: CASSQSGSGTRPYEQYF. CDR3 in DNA: TGCGCCAGCAGTCAATCGGGCTCCGGGACAAGACCCTACGAGCAGTACTTC.

V usage is TRBV4-1 and J usage is TRBJ1-5, with D perhaps TRBD1 (5 bases). Germline V lookup: CDR1 MGHRA, CDR2 YSYEKL. The CDR3 runs 19 residues. The ends were cut back, 0 bases at V and 6 bases at J, with 24 bases in the middle. CDR3 nucleotides: TGCGCCAGCAGCCAAGATGTGGTATGGGTCGGCAGGGAGGGTCAGCCCCAGCATTTT. Translation: CASSQDVVWVGREGQPQHF.

This clone was recorded only once. This sequence joins TRBV5-4 and TRBJ1-1; no clear D gene. There are 14 residues in the CDR3. V lost 0 bases and J lost 1, with 7 bases in between. CDR1 and CDR2 (germline): SGHNT, YYREEE (reference sequence). CDR3 amino acids: CASSLELRNTEAFF. CDR3 sequence (DNA): TGTGCCAGCAGCTTGGAACTGCGGAACACTGAAGCTTTCTTT.

The chain uses TRBV14 and TRBJ2-7, with 10 bases identical to TRBD1. V gave up 5 bases and J gave up 5 bases; unmatched junction bases: 9. Germline V gives CDR1 SGHDN, CDR2 FVKESK. CDR3 length equals 15 residues. CDR3 nucleotides: TGTGCCAGCAGCACGCTGGACAGGGGGTACCACGAGCAGTACTTC. This gives the protein CASSTLDRGYHEQYF.

This sequence joins TRBV6-5 and TRBJ2-7, with 11 bases lining up with TRBD2. This CDR3 has 15 residues. Germline CDR1 is MNHEY and CDR2 is SVGAGI. V lost 6 bases and J lost 3; bases outside the gene matches: 7. The CDR3 DNA reads TGTGCCAGCAGCCGCATTACTAGCGGGGGCTACGAGCAGTACTTC. Its translation is CASSRITSGGYEQYF.

In this sample, this clone turned up once. This chain joins TRBV7-9 and TRBJ2-7; the D is unclear. Germline assignment: CDR1 SEHNR and CDR2 FQNEAQ (reference sequence). The CDR3 is 13 residues long. The ends were cut back, 5 bases at V and 7 bases at J, with 15 bases in the middle. DNA of the CDR3: TGTGCCAGCAGCCAGACATCGTTTTATGAGCAGTACTTC. It encodes CASSQTSFYEQYF. The full variable domain, with the rest looked up from reference TRBV7-9 and TRBJ2-7, is DTGVSQNPRHKITKRGQNVTFRCDPISEHNRLYWYRQTLGQGPEFLTYFQNEAQLEKSRLLSDRFSAERPKGSFSTLEIQRTEQGDSAMYLCASSQTSFYEQYFGPGTRLTVT.

The gene calls are TRBV13 and TRBJ1-5; D call uncertain. The germline V gene has CDR1 PRHDT and CDR2 FYEKMQ (reference sequence). The CDR3 runs to 14 residues. Trimming removed 0 bases at V and 3 bases at J, with 6 bases between. CDR3: CASSLGKNNQPQHF. The CDR3 DNA reads TGTGCCAGCAGCTTAGGTAAGAACAATCAGCCCCAGCATTTT. The full variable domain, completed using reference TRBV13 and TRBJ1-5, is AAGVIQSPRHLIKEKRETATLKCYPIPRHDTVYWYQQGPGQDPQFLISFYEKMQSDKGSIPDRFSAQQFSDYHSELNMSSLELGDSALYFCASSLGKNNQPQHFGDGTRLSIL.

Remarks on this clone: Distinct nucleotide sequences in the sample also encode this CDR3. J is TRBJ1-4 and V is TRBV30; D is unresolved. The V end was cut by 0 bases, the J end by 5 bases, with 7 bases between. The germline gives CDR1 GTSNPN, CDR2 SVGIG (reference sequence). There are 13 residues in the CDR3. The CDR3 spells CAWSVYGNEKLFF. The DNA for the CDR3 is TGTGCCTGGAGTGTTTACGGGAATGAAAAACTGTTTTTT.

The chain recombines TRBV7-2 with TRBJ2-3, with 7 bases that match TRBD1. CDR1 SGHTA and CDR2 FQGNSA come from the germline V gene. This CDR3 is built from 16 residues. With 5 bases clipped from V and 4 bases from J, the junction kept 12 bases outside the gene matches. The CDR3 nucleotides are TGTGCCAGCAGCCCCTCGCCGGGGCAGGGGGCAGATACGCAGTATTTT. Translated: CASSPSPGQGADTQYF.

The chain links TRBV7-9 to TRBJ2-5; D is ambiguous. The CDR3 is made up of 11 amino acids. In germline, CDR1 is SEHNR, CDR2 FQNEAQ (reference sequence). The V end lost 5 bases, the J end lost 2 bases, and 3 bases lay between the germline ends. The CDR3: CASSQQETQYF. The CDR3 bases are TGTGCCAGCAGCCAACAAGAGACCCAGTACTTC.